This is a list of T cell receptor beta chains from one sample in a study of blood T cell repertoires in COVID-19. The repertoire was sequenced with immunoSEQ multiplex PCR; TCRdb's copy has only in-frame clones and lacks some. This table has about 100,000 clones, approximately 91% appearing once. Sequences were obtained from peripheral blood. The receptor source for this set is a man between 50 and 59 years old with active COVID-19. The CDR3 runs from the conserved cysteine through the conserved F or W. D genes are given only for firm matches. Part of the rows lack a size; the others show once, few, many or a class for expanded clones.

v_call: TRBV6-5; clone_size: once; d_call: .; j_call: TRBJ2-2; cdr3_nt: TGTGCCAGCAGTTACGAAGTACTCACCGGGGAGCTGTTTTTT; cdr3_aa: CASSYEVLTGELFF
v_call: TRBV14; clone_size: .; d_call: TRBD2; j_call: TRBJ2-7; cdr3_nt: TGTGCCAGCAGCCAAGTGTATGCAAGAGCGGGGGGCACAATCTACGAGCAGTACTTC; cdr3_aa: CASSQVYARAGGTIYEQYF
v_call: TRBV2; clone_size: .; d_call: .; j_call: TRBJ2-5; cdr3_nt: TGTGCCAGCAGTGGTTGGAGGGATTCCAGGGAGACCCAGTACTTC; cdr3_aa: CASSGWRDSRETQYF
v_call: TRBV6-6; clone_size: .; d_call: .; j_call: TRBJ1-2; cdr3_nt: TGTGCCAGCACAACAGCTAACTATGGCTACACCTTC; cdr3_aa: CASTTANYGYTF
v_call: TRBV30; clone_size: .; d_call: TRBD1; j_call: TRBJ1-2; cdr3_nt: TGTGCCTGGAGCCAAGGGACAGATAACTATGGCTACACCTTC; cdr3_aa: CAWSQGTDNYGYTF
v_call: TRBV6-6; clone_size: .; d_call: .; j_call: TRBJ1-6; cdr3_nt: TGTGCCAGCAGTCGAGACAGCAGCTATAATTCACCCCTCCACTTT; cdr3_aa: CASSRDSSYNSPLHF
v_call: TRBV28; clone_size: .; d_call: .; j_call: TRBJ2-5; cdr3_nt: TGTGCCAGCAGTTACGCCGGGACTTCCCAAGAGACCCAGTACTTC; cdr3_aa: CASSYAGTSQETQYF
v_call: TRBV5-1; clone_size: .; d_call: .; j_call: TRBJ2-1; cdr3_nt: TGCGCCAGCAGCCGAGGCGGGGCCGGCAATGAGCAGTTCTTC; cdr3_aa: CASSRGGAGNEQFF
v_call: TRBV10-1; clone_size: .; d_call: TRBD1; j_call: TRBJ1-3; cdr3_nt: TGCGCCAGCAGTAGGGACAGTGGATCTGGAAACACCATATATTTT; cdr3_aa: CASSRDSGSGNTIYF
v_call: TRBV7-8; clone_size: .; d_call: .; j_call: TRBJ1-4; cdr3_nt: TGTGCCAGCAGCTTAGGCCGGGAAAAACTGTTTTTT; cdr3_aa: CASSLGREKLFF
v_call: TRBV9; clone_size: .; d_call: .; j_call: TRBJ1-1; cdr3_nt: TGTGCCAGCAGCTTCACCTCGGGGGACACTGAAGCTTTCTTT; cdr3_aa: CASSFTSGDTEAFF
v_call: TRBV4-1; clone_size: .; d_call: TRBD2; j_call: TRBJ2-1; cdr3_nt: TGCGCCAGCAGTCGGGGGGGCAGCAATTACAATGAGCAGTTCTTC; cdr3_aa: CASSRGGSNYNEQFF
v_call: TRBV5-5; clone_size: .; d_call: TRBD2; j_call: TRBJ2-5; cdr3_nt: TGTGCCAGCAGCTTTAGACTAGCGGAGACCCAGTACTTC; cdr3_aa: CASSFRLAETQYF
v_call: TRBV13; clone_size: .; d_call: .; j_call: TRBJ2-2; cdr3_nt: TGTGCCAGCAGCCAGAGGAGCACCGGGGAGCTGTTTTTT; cdr3_aa: CASSQRSTGELFF
v_call: TRBV19; clone_size: .; d_call: TRBD2; j_call: TRBJ2-1; cdr3_nt: TGTGCCAGTACTCCCCTAGCGGGGGCCGCTAATGAGCAGTTCTTC; cdr3_aa: CASTPLAGAANEQFF
v_call: TRBV7-6; clone_size: many; d_call: .; j_call: TRBJ2-6; cdr3_nt: TGTGCCAGCAGCTTAGGGCAATCTGGGGCCAACGTCCTGACTTTC; cdr3_aa: CASSLGQSGANVLTF
v_call: TRBV5-1; clone_size: once; d_call: TRBD1; j_call: TRBJ2-1; cdr3_nt: TGCGCCAGCAGCTTGGGGGGACAGGGGAACGAGGAGCAGTTCTTC; cdr3_aa: CASSLGGQGNEEQFF
v_call: TRBV29-1; clone_size: .; d_call: .; j_call: TRBJ2-6; cdr3_nt: TGCAGCGTTGGCCTCAGGGCCTCTGGGGCCAACGTCCTGACTTTC; cdr3_aa: CSVGLRASGANVLTF
v_call: TRBV10-2; clone_size: .; d_call: .; j_call: TRBJ1-3; cdr3_nt: TGCGCCAGCAGTCCCCCTCTTACGGGGAGGGATGGAAACACCATATATTTT; cdr3_aa: CASSPPLTGRDGNTIYF
v_call: TRBV11-2; clone_size: .; d_call: TRBD2; j_call: TRBJ2-1; cdr3_nt: TGTGCCAGCAGCTTAAGGGCTAGCGGGGGGGTTTCCTACAATGAGCAGTTCTTC; cdr3_aa: CASSLRASGGVSYNEQFF
v_call: TRBV2; clone_size: few; d_call: TRBD1; j_call: TRBJ1-3; cdr3_nt: TGTGCCAGCAGAGTTAGGACAGGTTATTCTGGAAACACCATATATTTT; cdr3_aa: CASRVRTGYSGNTIYF
v_call: TRBV11-2; clone_size: once; d_call: .; j_call: TRBJ1-2; cdr3_nt: TGTGCCAGCAGCGTCAACAGGGTCGGGGATGGCTACACCTTC; cdr3_aa: CASSVNRVGDGYTF
v_call: TRBV30; clone_size: .; d_call: TRBD1; j_call: TRBJ1-3; cdr3_nt: TGTGCCTGGAGTGCGACAGGGGGGTTCTTTGGAAACACCATATATTTT; cdr3_aa: CAWSATGGFFGNTIYF
v_call: TRBV27; clone_size: .; d_call: TRBD2; j_call: TRBJ2-5; cdr3_nt: TGTGCCAGCAGTTTAACGGGGGGGCCTCAAAGAGAGACCCAGTACTTC; cdr3_aa: CASSLTGGPQRETQYF
v_call: TRBV6-6; clone_size: .; d_call: TRBD2; j_call: TRBJ2-3; cdr3_nt: TGTGCCGGATCGACTAGCGGGGCCACAGATACGCAGTATTTT; cdr3_aa: CAGSTSGATDTQYF
v_call: TRBV6-4; clone_size: .; d_call: TRBD2; j_call: TRBJ2-3; cdr3_nt: TGTGCCAGCAGCAGCGGGATATTGGCAGATACGCAGTATTTT; cdr3_aa: CASSSGILADTQYF
v_call: TRBV3-1/TRBV3-2; clone_size: .; d_call: TRBD1; j_call: TRBJ1-3; cdr3_nt: TGTGCCAGCAGCCAGACAGGGATCTCTGGAAACACCATATATTTT; cdr3_aa: CASSQTGISGNTIYF
v_call: TRBV19; clone_size: .; d_call: TRBD1; j_call: TRBJ1-4; cdr3_nt: TGTGCCAGTAGTGCATACAGGGGGCGGACTAATGAAAAACTGTTTTTT; cdr3_aa: CASSAYRGRTNEKLFF
v_call: TRBV4-1; clone_size: .; d_call: TRBD1; j_call: TRBJ2-1; cdr3_nt: TGCGCCAGCAGCCAAACTGGGCGGACAGGAGATGAGCAGTTCTTC; cdr3_aa: CASSQTGRTGDEQFF
v_call: TRBV13; clone_size: .; d_call: .; j_call: TRBJ2-5; cdr3_nt: TGTGCCAGCAGGTGGCTGACAGGTGGGCAAGAGACCCAGTACTTC; cdr3_aa: CASRWLTGGQETQYF
v_call: TRBV25-1; clone_size: .; d_call: .; j_call: TRBJ2-5; cdr3_nt: TGTGCCAGCAGTGAATCTCGGGGGGCCGAGACCCAGTACTTC; cdr3_aa: CASSESRGAETQYF
v_call: TRBV19; clone_size: .; d_call: TRBD2; j_call: TRBJ2-2; cdr3_nt: TGTGCCAGTAGTATAGACCGGACTAGCGGGAGTGCCGGGGAGCTGTTTTTT; cdr3_aa: CASSIDRTSGSAGELFF
v_call: TRBV4-1; clone_size: many; d_call: TRBD2; j_call: TRBJ2-1; cdr3_nt: TGCGCCAGCAGCGAACCCGAAGCGGGAGGGCCTGGCGACAATGAGCAGTTCTTC; cdr3_aa: CASSEPEAGGPGDNEQFF
v_call: TRBV18; clone_size: .; d_call: .; j_call: TRBJ1-2; cdr3_nt: TGTGCCAGCTCCAAGGACAAGTCGTCGACCAACTATGGCTACACCTTC; cdr3_aa: CASSKDKSSTNYGYTF
v_call: TRBV7-3; clone_size: .; d_call: TRBD1; j_call: TRBJ2-2; cdr3_nt: TGTGCCAGCAGCTCCGGGACAGCGAACACCGGGGAGCTGTTTTTT; cdr3_aa: CASSSGTANTGELFF
v_call: TRBV4-1; clone_size: .; d_call: TRBD1; j_call: TRBJ1-2; cdr3_nt: TGCGCCAGCAGCCAAGAACCAGGGGGCTATGGCTACACCTTC; cdr3_aa: CASSQEPGGYGYTF
v_call: TRBV19; clone_size: .; d_call: TRBD1; j_call: TRBJ1-3; cdr3_nt: TGTGCCAGCTTACAGGGGGCGCGGGGAAACACCATATATTTT; cdr3_aa: CASLQGARGNTIYF
v_call: TRBV3-1/TRBV3-2; clone_size: once; d_call: TRBD1; j_call: TRBJ1-1; cdr3_nt: TGTGCCAGCAGCCACACCGGGACAGGGGACACTGAAGCTTTCTTT; cdr3_aa: CASSHTGTGDTEAFF
v_call: TRBV7-2; clone_size: .; d_call: .; j_call: TRBJ2-1; cdr3_nt: TGTGCCAGCAGCTTAGTCTCCTTGTACAATGAGCAGTTCTTC; cdr3_aa: CASSLVSLYNEQFF
v_call: TRBV29-1; clone_size: .; d_call: TRBD1; j_call: TRBJ1-2; cdr3_nt: TGCAGCGTTCGGACAGGAACTTATGGCTACACCTTC; cdr3_aa: CSVRTGTYGYTF
v_call: TRBV19; clone_size: .; d_call: .; j_call: TRBJ1-2; cdr3_nt: TGTGCCAGTAGTAATGATGGTGTGCCCGGTGCGAATGGCTACACCTTC; cdr3_aa: CASSNDGVPGANGYTF
v_call: TRBV5-4; clone_size: .; d_call: TRBD1; j_call: TRBJ2-1; cdr3_nt: TGTGCCAGCAGCTCAGACAGGGTCAATGAGCAGTTCTTC; cdr3_aa: CASSSDRVNEQFF
v_call: TRBV12-3/TRBV12-4; clone_size: .; d_call: .; j_call: TRBJ2-7; cdr3_nt: TGTGCCAGCAGTTTAGCGCGAGGGTACGAGCAGTACTTC; cdr3_aa: CASSLARGYEQYF
v_call: TRBV3-1/TRBV3-2; clone_size: .; d_call: .; j_call: TRBJ2-5; cdr3_nt: TGTGCCAGCAGCATCGGCCGGCCCGCGGCCCAGTACTTC; cdr3_aa: CASSIGRPAAQYF
v_call: TRBV6-5; clone_size: .; d_call: TRBD1; j_call: TRBJ2-1; cdr3_nt: TGTGCCAGCAGTTACACGGGACAGGGTGCCAATGAGCAGTTCTTC; cdr3_aa: CASSYTGQGANEQFF
v_call: TRBV6-1; clone_size: .; d_call: TRBD1; j_call: TRBJ1-1; cdr3_nt: TGTGCCAGCAGTGAGAGACAGGGATTGAACACTGAAGCTTTCTTT; cdr3_aa: CASSERQGLNTEAFF
v_call: TRBV2; clone_size: .; d_call: .; j_call: TRBJ2-7; cdr3_nt: TGTGCCAGCAGTGAGCCGGGGACATGGGCCGAGCAGTACTTC; cdr3_aa: CASSEPGTWAEQYF
v_call: TRBV6-6; clone_size: .; d_call: .; j_call: TRBJ1-1; cdr3_nt: TGTGCCAGCAGTGATACGGACAAGAACACTGAAGCTTTCTTT; cdr3_aa: CASSDTDKNTEAFF